The rows below give T cell receptor beta chains drawn from one sample of a study of T-cell reconstitution after alpha-beta-depleted transplantation in children. MiXCR was run by TCRdb on the PCR reads, yielding one entry per CDR3 protein. Seen here are a few hundred thousand distinct CDR3 sequences, roughly 44% observed once, and the top ten hold 27%. The sequencing used PBMCs, collected before TCRalphabeta/CD19-depleted stem cell transplant. These receptors all stem from a girl aged 2-10 years with aplastic anemia, due to receive a stem cell transplant. Each CDR3 is given with its conserved first and last residue. Fields, in order: D gene, V gene, J gene, clone size, CDR3 protein, CDR3 DNA. The D gene is left open where the match is weak. Clone size is stated in some rows and not others, as once, few, many or a class when expanded.

-	TRBV5-1	TRBJ1-1	-	CASSTLRAGGNTEAFF	TGCGCCAGCAGCACCCTCAGGGCAGGTGGAAACACTGAAGCTTTCTTT
-	TRBV20-1	TRBJ2-4	many	CSAEDWAGLKNIQYF	TGCAGTGCTGAGGATTGGGCGGGGCTGAAAAACATTCAGTACTTC
-	TRBV20-1	TRBJ2-4	many	CSVVRSGIQYF	TGCAGTGTCGTGCGATCCGGGATTCAGTACTTC
TRBD2	TRBV20-1	TRBJ2-1	once	CSARRAGVGNEQFF	TGCAGTGCTAGAAGGGCGGGAGTAGGCAATGAGCAGTTCTTC
-	TRBV29-1	TRBJ2-7	few	CSVHTREEQYF	TGCAGCGTTCATACTCGTGAAGAGCAGTACTTC
-	TRBV5-6	TRBJ2-1	-	CASSLVESSYNEQFF	TGTGCCAGCAGCTTGGTGGAGAGCTCCTACAATGAGCAGTTCTTC
TRBD1	TRBV6-5	TRBJ2-7	-	CASRTGEREQYF	TGTGCCAGCAGGACAGGGGAACGCGAGCAGTACTTC
-	TRBV7-2	TRBJ1-4	-	CASSLVGIGGFNEKLFF	TGTGCCAGCAGCTTAGTAGGGATTGGGGGCTTTAATGAAAAACTGTTTTTT
-	TRBV5-1	TRBJ2-3	many	CASSLEMSGDTQYF	TGCGCCAGCAGCTTGGAAATGAGTGGAGATACGCAGTATTTT
TRBD1	TRBV7-2	TRBJ1-4	few	CASSRRDSSNEKLFF	TGTGCCAGCAGCCGGCGGGACAGCTCTAATGAAAAACTGTTTTTT
-	TRBV20-1	TRBJ1-1	-	CSEAGNTEAFF	TGCAGTGAGGCCGGGAACACTGAAGCTTTCTTT
-	TRBV7-9	TRBJ1-5	-	CASRGGSNQPQHF	TGTGCCAGCCGGGGGGGCAGCAATCAGCCCCAGCATTTT
-	TRBV7-2	TRBJ1-1	few	CASRQHQGRTEAFF	TGTGCCAGCAGACAGCACCAGGGTAGAACTGAAGCTTTCTTT
-	TRBV10-3	TRBJ1-5	-	CAISESGLPQHF	TGTGCCATCAGTGAGTCAGGGCTACCCCAGCATTTT
-	TRBV28	TRBJ2-1	many	CASRPRLLVILNEQFF	TGTGCCAGCCGACCCCGCCTCCTAGTGATTCTTAATGAGCAGTTCTTC
TRBD2	TRBV12-3/TRBV12-4	TRBJ2-5	-	CATKLAGQETQYF	TGTGCCACCAAGCTAGCGGGGCAAGAGACCCAGTACTTC
-	TRBV19	TRBJ2-2	-	CASTPLRGTGELFF	TGTGCCAGTACCCCGTTGAGGGGAACCGGGGAGCTGTTTTTT
-	TRBV20-1	TRBJ1-1	-	CSARAGNMNTEAFF	TGCAGTGCTAGGGCGGGGAACATGAACACTGAAGCTTTCTTT
-	TRBV12-3/TRBV12-4	TRBJ1-2	many	CASSLGPTTGYTF	TGTGCCAGCAGTTTAGGGCCAACTACTGGCTACACCTTC
TRBD1	TRBV10-3	TRBJ2-3	many	CAISATGGGTDTQYF	TGTGCCATCAGTGCGACAGGGGGGGGCACAGATACGCAGTATTTT
TRBD2	TRBV20-1	TRBJ2-3	few	CSASPTSGRGDTQYF	TGCAGTGCTAGCCCGACTAGCGGGAGGGGGGATACGCAGTATTTT
TRBD1	TRBV27	TRBJ1-2	-	CASSLLGFRDRGPGGYGYTF	TGTGCCAGCAGTTTGTTGGGGTTTAGGGACAGGGGGCCCGGTGGCTATGGCTACACCTTC
TRBD1	TRBV29-1	TRBJ1-2	-	CSGAGQGSSYGYTF	TGCAGCGGGGCGGGACAGGGGTCCTCATATGGCTACACCTTC
-	TRBV5-6	TRBJ1-2	few	CASSLEGQNYGYTF	TGTGCCAGCAGCTTGGAGGGACAAAATTATGGCTACACCTTC
TRBD1	TRBV7-9	TRBJ1-6	-	CASSTPTGGFGPLHF	TGTGCCAGCAGCACCCCGACAGGGGGCTTTGGGCCCCTCCACTTT
-	TRBV5-1	TRBJ2-5	-	CASSPPRRETQYF	TGCGCCAGCAGCCCCCCCCGCAGAGAGACCCAGTACTTC
-	TRBV10-3	TRBJ1-1	-	CAISPRVMNTEAFF	TGTGCCATCAGTCCGAGGGTGATGAACACTGAAGCTTTCTTT
-	TRBV6-5	TRBJ2-2	-	CASSYSVLMEPGELFF	TGTGCCAGCAGTTACTCGGTACTAATGGAGCCCGGGGAGCTGTTTTTT
TRBD2	TRBV2	TRBJ2-1	many	CASSDLAGRSYNEQFF	TGTGCCAGCAGTGACCTAGCGGGCCGCTCCTACAATGAGCAGTTCTTC
-	TRBV20-1	TRBJ1-5	-	CSAREVLLSNQPQHF	TGCAGTGCTAGAGAGGTGCTGTTGAGCAATCAGCCCCAGCATTTT
TRBD1	TRBV29-1	TRBJ1-1	many	CSVLTGGWNTEAFF	TGCAGCGTCCTTACAGGGGGATGGAACACTGAAGCTTTCTTT
TRBD2	TRBV5-4	TRBJ2-2	few	CASSLVAGGPTGELFF	TGTGCCAGCAGCTTGGTGGCGGGGGGGCCCACCGGGGAGCTGTTTTTT
-	TRBV11-1	TRBJ2-3	-	CASSRDSYTQYF	TGTGCCAGCAGCCGAGACAGTTATACGCAGTATTTT
TRBD1	TRBV4-1	TRBJ2-7	many	CASSPWDRSYEQYF	TGCGCCAGCAGCCCCTGGGACAGGTCCTACGAGCAGTACTTC
TRBD1	TRBV7-9	TRBJ2-5	-	CASRPRQGPETQYF	TGTGCCAGCAGGCCCAGACAGGGTCCAGAGACCCAGTACTTC
-	TRBV29-1	TRBJ2-3	-	CSVSPAGTLKRHTQYF	TGCAGCGTGTCCCCCGCCGGGACCCTCAAGAGGCATACGCAGTATTTT
TRBD1	TRBV20-1	TRBJ2-1	-	CSARAGTGGNEQFF	TGCAGTGCTAGAGCCGGGACAGGGGGGAATGAGCAGTTCTTC
TRBD2	TRBV20-1	TRBJ2-1	once	CSPTSGRAGGEQFF	TGCAGTCCGACTAGCGGGAGGGCCGGGGGAGAGCAGTTCTTC
-	TRBV20-1	TRBJ2-3	-	CSAVSGEGTDTQYF	TGCAGTGCTGTTAGCGGCGAAGGCACAGATACGCAGTATTTT
TRBD2	TRBV5-1	TRBJ2-5	-	CASSLSGRVGETQYF	TGCGCCAGCAGCTTAAGCGGGAGAGTGGGAGAGACCCAGTACTTC
-	TRBV13	TRBJ2-1	many	CASSRGATYNEQFF	TGTGCCAGCAGTCGTGGTGCGACTTACAATGAGCAGTTCTTC
TRBD1	TRBV7-9	TRBJ2-5	-	CASSLGTGAKETQYF	TGTGCCAGCAGCTTAGGGACAGGAGCCAAAGAGACCCAGTACTTC
-	TRBV19	TRBJ2-5	few	CASDADREETQYF	TGTGCCTCCGACGCGGACAGAGAAGAGACCCAGTACTTC
-	TRBV4-1	TRBJ2-5	once	CASSQDGTGWEETQYF	TGCGCCAGCAGCCAAGATGGAACAGGTTGGGAAGAGACCCAGTACTTC
-	TRBV5-1	TRBJ2-3	few	CASSSDGKYTDTQYF	TGCGCCAGCAGCTCGGACGGAAAATACACAGATACGCAGTATTTT
TRBD2	TRBV4-2	TRBJ2-3	-	CASSQLGLAATDTQYF	TGTGCCAGCAGCCAGTTGGGACTAGCGGCCACAGATACGCAGTATTTT
TRBD1	TRBV6-6	TRBJ2-1	medium-sized	CASSSEYRGAENNEQFF	TGTGCCAGCAGTTCAGAATACAGGGGAGCGGAGAACAATGAGCAGTTCTTC
-	TRBV4-1	TRBJ2-3	many	CASSQGLTDTQYF	TGCGCCAGCAGCCAAGGACTCACAGATACGCAGTATTTT
-	TRBV5-6	TRBJ2-5	many	CASSLREHTQETQYF	TGTGCCAGCAGCTTGAGGGAGCATACTCAAGAGACCCAGTACTTC
-	TRBV9	TRBJ2-2	few	CASSPLGGNGGELFF	TGTGCCAGCAGCCCCCTGGGGGGCAACGGCGGGGAGCTGTTTTTT
TRBD2	TRBV9	TRBJ2-7	many	CASSASSGFSYEQYF	TGTGCCAGCAGCGCCTCTAGCGGTTTCTCCTACGAGCAGTACTTC
-	TRBV28	TRBJ2-2	-	CASSSAGTRTGELFF	TGTGCCAGCAGTTCTGCCGGGACAAGGACCGGGGAGCTGTTTTTT
-	TRBV4-2	TRBJ2-2	-	CASSTDRSGYTGELFF	TGTGCCAGCAGCACTGACAGGAGCGGGTACACCGGGGAGCTGTTTTTT
TRBD1	TRBV20-1	TRBJ2-1	-	CSASGTAIPISSYNEQFF	TGCAGTGCTAGTGGGACAGCCATTCCCATAAGCTCCTACAATGAGCAGTTCTTC
TRBD2	TRBV6-5	TRBJ2-1	few	CASSYSRSSGRFGEQFF	TGTGCCAGCAGTTACTCGAGGTCTAGCGGGAGGTTCGGGGAGCAGTTCTTC